Listed below are T cell receptor beta chains from one sample, sequenced in a study of T cell repertoires in cytomegalovirus infection. TCRdb processed the reads anew with MiXCR; each CDR3 protein has one entry. The top ten hold under 3% of the sample, which has approximately 750,000 distinct CDR3 sequences, roughly 35% seen once. What was sequenced was PBMCs. Every receptor here comes from a human donor in good health (CMV status not recorded). Some clones in this sample may be carry-over from other donors' samples. Each CDR3 is given with its conserved first and last residue.

CASSFGGGANVLTF	TRBV27	TRBJ2-6
CASGQGRGSPLHF	TRBV7-2	TRBJ1-6
CASSPQGRMTEAFF	TRBV12-3/TRBV12-4	TRBJ1-1
CASRGTSGNFHEQFF	TRBV28	TRBJ2-1
CASSVDRGYTEAFF	TRBV7-2	TRBJ1-1
CASSLVWTGGVGGDCYTF	TRBV7-2	TRBJ1-2
CASSGWTGYTGELFF	TRBV7-2	TRBJ2-2
CASSLVSGAEDLAKNRQYF	TRBV7-2	TRBJ2-4
CAISYETSSGRAEWAKNIQYF	TRBV10-3	TRBJ2-4
CASSQRQGANTEAFF	TRBV4-1	TRBJ1-1
CASSSRVANAYEQYF	TRBV28	TRBJ2-7
CSALARLAGGFEQYF	TRBV20-1	TRBJ2-7
CASSPGFSGANVLTF	TRBV28	TRBJ2-6
CASSQEARASYEQYF	TRBV14	TRBJ2-7
CSGQGVGGSYNEQFF	TRBV29-1	TRBJ2-1
CASSTGGTWDTQYF	TRBV5-1	TRBJ2-3
CASSLDLRVNYNEQFF	TRBV7-8	TRBJ2-1
CATTPWGTAFNGKLFF	TRBV15	TRBJ1-4
CASSPRLAGNYNEQFF	TRBV4-1	TRBJ2-1
CASGLSDMNTEAFF	TRBV7-8	TRBJ1-1
CASSLDGGTMQFF	TRBV11-2	TRBJ2-1
CSASGGVPDTQYF	TRBV20-1	TRBJ2-3
CASGRVNEQFF	TRBV28	TRBJ2-1
CASSLKRGQTYNEQFF	TRBV7-8	TRBJ2-1
CASSAPGITQYF	TRBV19	TRBJ2-3
CASSLDHGRVTGELFF	TRBV5-1	TRBJ2-2
CASSSRQGRLDGYTF	TRBV5-6	TRBJ1-2
CASSYNDRGYNQPQHF	TRBV6-6	TRBJ1-5
CASSSGTGTGIFELFF	TRBV7-6	TRBJ1-4
CASSLDPTGEYHYGYTF	TRBV4-1	TRBJ1-2
CASRKTGLNTEAFF	TRBV27	TRBJ1-1
CASSSPPGNQPQHF	TRBV7-2	TRBJ1-5
CASSQVVSGTSAGKLFF	TRBV3-1	TRBJ1-4
CASSLTGTPPAEQFF	TRBV14	TRBJ2-1
CASSQEKTGEAFF	TRBV4-1	TRBJ1-1
CASSPRQGLSETEAFF	TRBV7-8	TRBJ1-1
CASSLPTEYNEQFF	TRBV5-3	TRBJ2-1
CATSGGLADTQYF	TRBV15	TRBJ2-3
CASSAPGTGMRTEAFF	TRBV6-5	TRBJ1-1
CASSLSSGPHSPLHF	TRBV6-1	TRBJ1-6
CASSWSGGLDNEQFF	TRBV5-1	TRBJ2-1
CASTSLDRDRGWSGELFF	TRBV2	TRBJ2-2
CASSLQLGQLATEAFF	TRBV5-6	TRBJ1-1
CASSTGLAGGFKNIQYF	TRBV28	TRBJ2-4
CASSQEQINTGELFF	TRBV4-1	TRBJ2-2
CASTVSRGNQPQHF	TRBV12-3/TRBV12-4	TRBJ1-5
CASSIGGLRGKTEAFF	TRBV19	TRBJ1-1
CAISAGNSVVTIYF	TRBV10-3	TRBJ1-3
CASGGGRNTEAFF	TRBV7-4	TRBJ1-1
CARRWGKETQYF	TRBV27	TRBJ2-5
CASSPGTSSYNEQFF	TRBV6-1	TRBJ2-1
CASSLGAEKQYF	TRBV5-1	TRBJ2-7
CASTLTSGTNEQFF	TRBV12-3/TRBV12-4	TRBJ2-1
CASSERGEQPQHF	TRBV6-1	TRBJ1-5